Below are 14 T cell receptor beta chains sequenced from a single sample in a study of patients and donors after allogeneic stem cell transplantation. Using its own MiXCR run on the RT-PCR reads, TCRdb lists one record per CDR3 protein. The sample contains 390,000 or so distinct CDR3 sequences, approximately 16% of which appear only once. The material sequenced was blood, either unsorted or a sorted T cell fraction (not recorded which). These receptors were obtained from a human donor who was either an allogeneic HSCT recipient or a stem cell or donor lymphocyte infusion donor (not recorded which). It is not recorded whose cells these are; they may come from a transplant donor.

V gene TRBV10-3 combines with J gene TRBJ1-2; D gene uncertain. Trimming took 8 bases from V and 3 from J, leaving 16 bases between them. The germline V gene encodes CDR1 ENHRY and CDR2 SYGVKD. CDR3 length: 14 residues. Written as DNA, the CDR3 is TGTGCCATCTCTGGTGGCCTTGGGGACTATGGCTACACCTTC. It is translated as CAISGGLGDYGYTF.

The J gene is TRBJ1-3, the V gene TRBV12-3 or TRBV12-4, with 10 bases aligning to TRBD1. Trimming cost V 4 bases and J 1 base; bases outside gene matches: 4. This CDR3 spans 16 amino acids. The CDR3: CASSWAGQGSGNTIYF. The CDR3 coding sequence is TGTGCCAGCAGTTGGGCGGGACAGGGGTCTGGAAACACCATATATTTT.

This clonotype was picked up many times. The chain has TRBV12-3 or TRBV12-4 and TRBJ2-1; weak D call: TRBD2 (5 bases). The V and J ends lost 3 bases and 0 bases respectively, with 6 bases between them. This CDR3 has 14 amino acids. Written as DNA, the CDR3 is TGTGCCAGCAGTTTTGGGAGCTCCTACAATGAGCAGTTCTTC. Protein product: CASSFGSSYNEQFF.

CDR3 sequence: CASSQEGRGDTEAFF. CDR3 sequence (DNA): TGCGCCAGCAGCCAAGAGGGCAGGGGGGACACTGAAGCTTTCTTT. The V and J genes are TRBV4-3 and TRBJ1-1; 7 positions match TRBD1. The germline V gene has CDR1 LGHNA and CDR2 YSLEER. The CDR3 covers 15 residues. J gave up 3 bases and V 0 bases, and 4 bases lay outside the gene matches.

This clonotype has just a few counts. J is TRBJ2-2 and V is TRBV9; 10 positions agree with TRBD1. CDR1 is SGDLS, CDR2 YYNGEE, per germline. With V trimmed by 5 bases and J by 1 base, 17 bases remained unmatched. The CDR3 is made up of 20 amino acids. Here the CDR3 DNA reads TGTGCCAGCAGGACAGGGGGCGTAAGATTCCCCCGAAAGAACACCGGGGAGCTGTTTTTT. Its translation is CASRTGGVRFPRKNTGELFF. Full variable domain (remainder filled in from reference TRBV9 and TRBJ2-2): DSGVTQTPKHLITATGQRVTLRCSPRSGDLSVYWYQQSLDQGLQFLIQYYNGEERAKGNILERFSAQQFPDLHSELNLSSLELGDSALYFCASRTGGVRFPRKNTGELFFGEGSRLTVL.

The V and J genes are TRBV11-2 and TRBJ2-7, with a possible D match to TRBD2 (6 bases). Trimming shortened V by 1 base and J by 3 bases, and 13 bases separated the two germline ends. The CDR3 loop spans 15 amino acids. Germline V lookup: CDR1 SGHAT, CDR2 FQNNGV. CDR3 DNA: TGTGCCAGCAGCTTAGGGACGGGGAGGATCTACGAGCAGTACTTC. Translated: CASSLGTGRIYEQYF.

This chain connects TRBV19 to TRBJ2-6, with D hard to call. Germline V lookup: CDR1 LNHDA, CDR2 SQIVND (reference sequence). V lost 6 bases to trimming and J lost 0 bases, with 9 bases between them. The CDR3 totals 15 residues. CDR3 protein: CASRGLRSGANVLTF. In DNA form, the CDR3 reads TGTGCCAGTAGAGGGCTCCGCTCTGGGGCCAACGTCCTGACTTTC.

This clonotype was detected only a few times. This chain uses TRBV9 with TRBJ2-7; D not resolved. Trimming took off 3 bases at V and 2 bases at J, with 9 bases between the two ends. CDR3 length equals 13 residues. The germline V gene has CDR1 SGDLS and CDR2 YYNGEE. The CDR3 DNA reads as TGTGCCAGCAGCGGGTATTCTACCTACGAGCAGTACTTC. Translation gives CASSGYSTYEQYF.

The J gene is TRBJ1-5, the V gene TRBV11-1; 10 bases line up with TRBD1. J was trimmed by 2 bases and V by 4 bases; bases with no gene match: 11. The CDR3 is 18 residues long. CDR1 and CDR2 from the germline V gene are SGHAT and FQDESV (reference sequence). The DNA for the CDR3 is TGTGCCAGCAGCTCCCAGGCCGCCGGGACAGGGGGCAATCAGCCCCAGCATTTT. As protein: CASSSQAAGTGGNQPQHF.

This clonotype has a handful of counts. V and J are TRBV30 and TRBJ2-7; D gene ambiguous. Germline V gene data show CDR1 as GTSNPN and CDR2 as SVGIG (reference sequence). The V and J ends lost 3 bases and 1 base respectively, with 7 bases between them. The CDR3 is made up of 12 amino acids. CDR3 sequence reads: CAWSATSYEQYF. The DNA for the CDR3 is TGTGCCTGGAGCGCAACTTCCTACGAGCAGTACTTC.

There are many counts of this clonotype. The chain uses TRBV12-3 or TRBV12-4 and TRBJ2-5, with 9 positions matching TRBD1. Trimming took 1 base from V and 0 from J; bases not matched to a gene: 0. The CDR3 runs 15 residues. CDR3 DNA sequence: TGTGCCAGCAGTTTAGGGGACAGGGACCAAGAGACCCAGTACTTC. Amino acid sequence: CASSLGDRDQETQYF.

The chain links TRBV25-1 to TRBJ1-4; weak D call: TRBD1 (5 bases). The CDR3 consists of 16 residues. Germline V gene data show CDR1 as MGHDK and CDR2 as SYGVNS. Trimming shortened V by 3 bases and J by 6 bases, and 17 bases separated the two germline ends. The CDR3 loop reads CASSDKFRGRDEKLFF. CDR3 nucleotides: TGTGCCAGCAGTGATAAGTTTAGGGGCCGGGATGAAAAACTGTTTTTT.

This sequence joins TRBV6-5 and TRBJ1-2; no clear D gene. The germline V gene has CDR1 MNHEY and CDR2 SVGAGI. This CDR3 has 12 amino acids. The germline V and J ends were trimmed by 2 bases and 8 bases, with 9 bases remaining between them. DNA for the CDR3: TGTGCCAGCAGTTACCGGGGAGAAGGCTACACCTTC. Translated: CASSYRGEGYTF.

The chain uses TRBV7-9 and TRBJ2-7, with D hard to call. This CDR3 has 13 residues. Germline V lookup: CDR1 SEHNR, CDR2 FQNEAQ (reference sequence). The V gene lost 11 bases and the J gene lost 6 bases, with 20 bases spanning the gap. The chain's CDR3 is CALERTVLREQYF. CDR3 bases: TGTGCCCTGGAGAGGACGGTACTTCGCGAGCAGTACTTC.